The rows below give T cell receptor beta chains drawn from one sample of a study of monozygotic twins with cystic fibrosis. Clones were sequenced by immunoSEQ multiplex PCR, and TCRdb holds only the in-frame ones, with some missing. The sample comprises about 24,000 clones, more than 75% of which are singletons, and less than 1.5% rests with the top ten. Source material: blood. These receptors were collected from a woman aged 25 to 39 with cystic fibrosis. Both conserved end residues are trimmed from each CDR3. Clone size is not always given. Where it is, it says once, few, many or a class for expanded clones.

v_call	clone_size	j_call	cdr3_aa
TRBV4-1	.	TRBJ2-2	ASSQELMAGELF
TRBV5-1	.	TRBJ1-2	ASSADPELGGGYT
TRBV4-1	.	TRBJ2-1	ASSQVGGSRNEQF
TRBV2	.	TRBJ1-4	ASSEGRANEKLF
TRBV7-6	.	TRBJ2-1	ASSSTRMANEQF
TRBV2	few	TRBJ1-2	ASSRDGPNYGYT
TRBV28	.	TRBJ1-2	ASSLRGGYT
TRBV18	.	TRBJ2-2	ASSPPGNTGELF
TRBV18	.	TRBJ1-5	ASSPQGTNQPQH
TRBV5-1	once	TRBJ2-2	ASSLGSTGELF
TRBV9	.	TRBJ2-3	ASSVSGGLTDTQY
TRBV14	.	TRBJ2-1	ASSPIGSPGEQF
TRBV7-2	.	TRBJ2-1	ASSKDRGRDSYNEQF
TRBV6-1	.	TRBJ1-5	ASGRGVEGQPQH
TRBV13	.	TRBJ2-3	ASSRGYQDTQY
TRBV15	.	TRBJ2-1	ATKGGGEQF
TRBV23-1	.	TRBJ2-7	ASRPLDRGTRNTYEQY
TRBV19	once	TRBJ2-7	ASGYKGREY
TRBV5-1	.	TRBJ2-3	ASSPGLAGPPRTDTQY
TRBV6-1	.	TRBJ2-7	ASSERGGGSYEQY
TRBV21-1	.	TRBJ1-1	ASTLANTEAF
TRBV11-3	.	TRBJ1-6	ASSLQGDNSPLH
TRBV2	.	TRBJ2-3	ASNSWGDTQY
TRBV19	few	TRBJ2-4	ASSSQGSHTNIQY
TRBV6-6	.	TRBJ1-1	ASSYDGGYTEAF
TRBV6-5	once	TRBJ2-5	ASSYSSRGSGTQY
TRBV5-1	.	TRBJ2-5	ASSLGVGAGQETQY
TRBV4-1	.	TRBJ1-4	ASSQEGSRLHEKLF
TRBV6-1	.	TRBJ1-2	ASSESRGRLNYGYT
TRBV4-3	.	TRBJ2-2	ASSQGPPGTGELF
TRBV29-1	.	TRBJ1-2	SVRKGLGYGYT
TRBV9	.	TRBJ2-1	ASSVASGYNEQF
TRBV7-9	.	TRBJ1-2	ASSYSSGGGVYGYT
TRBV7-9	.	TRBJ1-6	ASSLELKNSPLH
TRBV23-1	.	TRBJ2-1	ASRNLEGRGTNEQF
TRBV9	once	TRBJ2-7	ASSVAAAGSSYEQY
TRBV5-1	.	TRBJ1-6	ASSLAQGYSPLH
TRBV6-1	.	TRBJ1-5	ASSEGGRGWPQH
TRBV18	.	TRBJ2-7	ASSPMRGDYFGSSYEQY
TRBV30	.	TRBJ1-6	AWSVLGGLGSPLH
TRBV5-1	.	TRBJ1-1	ASSVQGAVGNTEAF
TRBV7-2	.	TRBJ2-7	ASSLAVTETVNEQY
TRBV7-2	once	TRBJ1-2	ASSLLSNYGYT
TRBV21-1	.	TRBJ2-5	ASVKQGHQETQY
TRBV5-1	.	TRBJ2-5	ATALRWGGGHQETQY